One and the same sample provided the 28 T cell receptor beta chains below, sequenced in a study of T cell responses to AZD1222 COVID-19 vaccine. Libraries were prepared by immunoSEQ multiplex PCR; TCRdb keeps only in-frame clonotypes and omits some of them. The repertoire holds around 95,000 clones, approximately 87% seen once, with less than 20% in the top ten. This specimen was peripheral blood, taken on day 0 of AZD1222 vaccination. Receptors were obtained from an adult in good health.

This clone has a handful of counts. This chain uses TRBV5-6 with TRBJ1-3; D is undetermined. CDR3 size: 15 residues. In germline, CDR1 is SGHDT, CDR2 YYEEEE. Trimming took off 5 bases at V and 0 bases at J, with 12 bases between the two ends. DNA of the CDR3: TGTGCCAGCAGTCCCGGGGTGGCCTCTGGAAACACCATATATTTT. This translates into CASSPGVASGNTIYF. Variable domain in full (rest from reference TRBV5-6 and TRBJ1-3): DAGVTQSPTHLIKTRGQQVTLRCSPKSGHDTVSWYQQALGQGPQFIFQYYEEEERQRGNFPDRFSGHQFPNYSSELNVNALLLGDSALYLCASSPGVASGNTIYFGEGSWLTVV.

This clone was recorded only once. This CDR3 is CASSSPGTGNEQYF. The CDR3, as DNA: TGTGCCAGCAGCTCCCCAGGGACTGGGAACGAGCAGTACTTC. J is TRBJ2-7 and V is TRBV11-1; possible D gene TRBD2, 6 bases. The CDR3 extends over 14 amino acids. V lost 4 bases and J 5 bases, leaving 15 bases between the germline ends. Germline CDR1 SGHAT, CDR2 FQDESV (reference sequence). Combining the CDR3 with reference TRBV11-1 and TRBJ2-7 gives the whole variable domain EAEVAQSPRYKITEKSQAVAFWCDPISGHATLYWYRQILGQGPELLVQFQDESVVDDSQLPKDRFSAERLKGVDSTLKIQPAELGDSAMYLCASSSPGTGNEQYFGPGTRLTVT.

The chain carries TRBV7-2 and TRBJ2-7; D remains ambiguous. Trimming cost V 5 bases and J 3 bases, with 11 bases left between them. The CDR3 extends over 13 amino acids. The germline CDR1 and CDR2 sequences are SGHTA and FQGNSA. This CDR3 is CASSADGFYEQYF. The DNA of the CDR3 is TGTGCCAGCAGCGCGGACGGGTTCTACGAGCAGTACTTC. The full variable domain, completed using reference TRBV7-2 and TRBJ2-7, is GAGVSQSPSNKVTEKGKDVELRCDPISGHTALYWYRQSLGQGLEFLIYFQGNSAPDKSGLPSDRFSAERTGGSVSTLTIQRTQQEDSAVYLCASSADGFYEQYFGPGTRLTVT.

The chain recombines TRBV5-6 with TRBJ1-2, with 10 bases aligning to TRBD1. V dropped 3 bases and J dropped 4; count of bases not matched to a gene: 3. This CDR3 spans 14 amino acids. CDR1 is SGHDT, CDR2 YYEEEE, per germline. The CDR3 reads CASSSGQGTYGYTF. CDR3 sequence (DNA): TGTGCCAGCAGCTCGGGACAGGGGACCTATGGCTACACCTTC.

V and J are TRBV19 and TRBJ1-2; weak D call: TRBD1 (6 bases). The ends were cut back, 7 bases at V and 4 bases at J, with 16 bases in the middle. The CDR3 runs to 14 residues. The V gene's germline CDR1 is LNHDA and CDR2 SQIVND (reference sequence). CDR3 nucleotide sequence: TGTGCCAGTACCTCGGACAGTAGCGGCTATGGCTACACCTTC. Translation: CASTSDSSGYGYTF.

This chain uses TRBV10-1 with TRBJ2-7; 9 nucleotides match TRBD1. From germline, CDR1 is WNHNN and CDR2 SYGVQD (reference sequence). V shed 3 bases and J 0 bases; nucleotides not matched to a gene: 3. The CDR3 is 15 residues long. The CDR3 spells CASSDRDRASYEQYF. CDR3 DNA sequence: TGCGCCAGCAGTGACCGGGACAGGGCCTCCTACGAGCAGTACTTC.

This chain connects TRBV7-9 to TRBJ1-5, with 7 positions matching TRBD1. V lost 4 bases and J lost 4; bases outside the gene matches: 4. The CDR3 totals 14 residues. CDR1 is SEHNR, CDR2 FQNEAQ, per germline (reference sequence). DNA of the CDR3: TGTGCCAGCAGCTCCTGGGACAGAAATCAGCCCCAGCATTTT. This encodes CASSSWDRNQPQHF.

The chain is built from TRBV4-2 and TRBJ2-2, with D tentatively TRBD2 (6 bases). V dropped 3 bases and J dropped 4 bases, with 9 bases sitting between them. Germline values: CDR1 LGHNA, CDR2 YNFKEQ. CDR3 length equals 14 residues. The CDR3 nucleotides read TGTGCCAGCAGCCACGGAGGGAGCACCGGGGAGCTGTTTTTT. Translated, it gives CASSHGGSTGELFF.

The gene calls are TRBV6-5 and TRBJ1-2; D remains ambiguous. The CDR3 is 12 residues long. V shed 7 bases and J shed 0 bases, with 6 bases lying between them. Germline-derived CDR1 and CDR2 are MNHEY and SVGAGI. The CDR3 region is CASNPANYGYTF. DNA for the CDR3: TGTGCCAGCAACCCGGCTAACTATGGCTACACCTTC.

V gene TRBV11-1 combines with J gene TRBJ2-5; tentatively, D is TRBD1 (5 bases). V was shortened by 8 bases and J by 1 base, with 11 bases between the two germline ends. Looked up from germline, CDR1 is SGHAT and CDR2 is FQDESV (reference sequence). CDR3 length: 13 amino acids. The CDR3 nucleotides are TGTGCCAGCGGGTTAGGGGTCCAAGAGACCCAGTACTTC. Amino acid sequence: CASGLGVQETQYF.

This sequence joins TRBV24-1 and TRBJ1-6, with D possibly being TRBD1 (6 bases). This CDR3 is 15 amino acids long. Germline V gene sequence: CDR1 KGHDR, CDR2 SFDVKD. Trimming removed 9 bases at V and 5 bases at J, with 16 bases between. This CDR3 is CATGVRGSDNSPLHF. The CDR3 nucleotides are TGTGCCACCGGGGTAAGGGGGTCCGATAATTCACCCCTCCACTTT.

This chain uses TRBV5-6 with TRBJ1-2, with TRBD1 as a possible D gene (6 bases). Germline V lookup: CDR1 SGHDT, CDR2 YYEEEE. This CDR3 has 15 amino acids. The V end was cut by 3 bases, the J end by 2 bases, with 14 bases between. The CDR3 region has the DNA TGTGCCAGCAGCTGGGCGGGGGCGCGGAACTATGGCTACACCTTC. Translated, it gives CASSWAGARNYGYTF.

The chain couples TRBV29-1 to TRBJ1-2, with 8 bases that match TRBD1. CDR3 length: 13 amino acids. V shed 5 bases and J 4 bases; nucleotides not matched to a gene: 6. The germline V gene encodes CDR1 SQVTM and CDR2 ANQGSEA. The CDR3 nucleotides are TGCAGCGTTAACAGGGGGATTGGCTATGGCTACACCTTC. It encodes CSVNRGIGYGYTF.

The V and J genes are TRBV12-3 or TRBV12-4 and TRBJ1-3; D remains ambiguous. Trimming took 6 bases from V and 4 from J, leaving 7 bases between them. CDR3 length: 12 residues. CDR3 nucleotide sequence: TGTGCCAGCAGCAACACCGGAAACACCATATATTTT. It translates to CASSNTGNTIYF.

J is TRBJ2-7 and V is TRBV2; 9 bases are shared with TRBD2. The V gene's germline CDR1 is SNHLY and CDR2 FYNNEI. Trimming removed 3 bases from V and 7 bases from J; junction bases left unmatched: 7. The CDR3 runs 14 residues. CDR3 in DNA: TGTGCCAGCAGTGATTTAGCGGGAGTAAAGGAGCAGTACTTC. Its translation is CASSDLAGVKEQYF.

This clone was counted only a few times. V and J are TRBV11-2 and TRBJ2-5; 13 bases line up with TRBD2. The CDR3 is 16 amino acids. The V gene end was trimmed by 7 bases and the J gene end by 10 bases; junction bases not matched to a gene: 15. The germline V gene encodes CDR1 SGHAT and CDR2 FQNNGV. This CDR3 is CASIPGTSGDQMGQYF. CDR3 DNA sequence: TGTGCCAGCATCCCGGGGACTAGCGGGGACCAAATGGGCCAGTACTTC.

The chain joins TRBV30 to TRBJ1-2; no reliable D call. The CDR3 is 12 amino acids. Trimming stripped 3 bases from V and 4 bases from J, with 9 bases between. Looked up from germline, CDR1 is GTSNPN and CDR2 is SVGIG (reference sequence). The DNA of the CDR3 is TGTGCCTGGAGCCTCCCTTCCTATGGCTACACCTTC. This codes for CAWSLPSYGYTF.

The V gene is TRBV7-6, the J gene TRBJ2-7, with D unresolved. The V end lost 5 bases, the J end lost 9 bases, and 17 bases lay between the germline ends. The CDR3 is 13 amino acids. Germline lookup yields CDR1 SGHVS and CDR2 FNYEAQ. This chain's CDR3 is CASSRNRQSGQYF. CDR3 DNA: TGTGCCAGCAGCCGCAACCGCCAGTCTGGGCAGTACTTC. Using reference TRBV7-6 and TRBJ2-7 for the parts outside the CDR3, the full variable domain is GAGVSQSPRYKVTKRGQDVALRCDPISGHVSLYWYRQALGQGPEFLTYFNYEAQQDKSGLPNDRFSAERPEGSISTLTIQRTEQRDSAMYRCASSRNRQSGQYFGPGTRLTVT.

This chain uses TRBV18 with TRBJ1-5; perhaps TRBD1 as D (5 bases). Trimming took 2 bases from V and 1 from J, leaving 6 bases between them. From germline, CDR1 is KGHSH and CDR2 LQKENI. The CDR3 length is 14 residues. The CDR3 DNA sequence: TGTGCCAGCTCACCATGGGGGAGCAATCAGCCCCAGCATTTT. Translating gives CASSPWGSNQPQHF.

The chain employs TRBV19 and TRBJ2-2; 12 bases agree with TRBD2. The V gene end was trimmed by 10 bases and the J gene end by 4 bases; junction bases not matched to a gene: 4. The CDR3 loop spans 14 amino acids. Germline V gives CDR1 LNHDA, CDR2 SQIVND (reference sequence). The CDR3 DNA is TGTGCCACCAGGGGACTAGCGGGCACCGGGGAGCTGTTTTTT. Amino acid sequence: CATRGLAGTGELFF.

The V gene is TRBV7-2, the J gene TRBJ2-7, with unresolved D. This CDR3 spans 15 amino acids. Germline CDR1 is SGHTA and CDR2 is FQGNSA. V lost 3 bases and J lost 5, with 17 bases in between. The CDR3 sequence: CASSLGRTHRDEQYF. In DNA, the CDR3 is TGTGCCAGCAGCTTGGGCAGGACCCATAGGGACGAGCAGTACTTC.

This clone was seen only once. The gene calls are TRBV19 and TRBJ2-5, with D perhaps TRBD1 or TRBD2 (5 bases each). Germline V CDR1 and CDR2: LNHDA, SQIVND (reference sequence). Trimming cost V 9 bases and J 2 bases, with 13 bases left between them. The CDR3 length is 13 residues. For the CDR3, the DNA is TGTGCCAGCTCGGGGCTATCACAAGAGACCCAGTACTTC. The encoded protein is CASSGLSQETQYF.

This rearrangement joins TRBV4-1 to TRBJ1-4; D remains unclear. The CDR3 totals 13 residues. Germline loops: CDR1 MGHRA, CDR2 YSYEKL. Trimming took off 4 bases at V and 7 bases at J, with 10 bases between the two ends. Written as DNA, the CDR3 is TGCGCCAGCAGCCCGACCCTGGGTGAAAAACTGTTTTTT. It translates to CASSPTLGEKLFF.

V is TRBV6-5 and J is TRBJ1-1, with a tentative D call TRBD1 (6 bases). This CDR3 is built from 15 residues. Germline CDR1 reads MNHEY; CDR2 reads SVGAGI. With 8 bases removed from V and 1 base from J, the gap between germline ends came to 17 bases. CDR3 nucleotides: TGTGCCAGCGGACGGGCGACGACAGGGAACACTGAAGCTTTCTTT. This gives the protein CASGRATTGNTEAFF.

The V call is TRBV27, the J call TRBJ1-6; possible D gene TRBD1, 5 bases. Looked up from germline, CDR1 is MNHEY and CDR2 is SMNVEV (reference sequence). This CDR3 has 16 residues. V dropped 5 bases and J dropped 3 bases, with 14 bases sitting between them. CDR3 DNA sequence: TGTGCCAGCAGTCGCAGGGACGGAGGCTATAATTCACCCCTCCACTTT. As protein: CASSRRDGGYNSPLHF.

This rearrangement joins TRBV19 to TRBJ2-5; D assignment may be TRBD1 or TRBD2 (5 bases each). Germline V lookup: CDR1 LNHDA, CDR2 SQIVND (reference sequence). This CDR3 region has 14 residues. Trimming pared 7 bases from V and 7 bases from J, leaving 19 bases between. The CDR3 region has the DNA TGTGCCAGTACCCCGGGACCCCTAGAAGGGACCCAGTACTTC. Protein sequence: CASTPGPLEGTQYF.

V gene TRBV18 combines with J gene TRBJ2-7; 7 positions match TRBD1. Unmatched junction bases numbered 4, after V lost 2 bases and J lost 0 bases. The CDR3 is 15 amino acids. Germline loops: CDR1 KGHSH, CDR2 LQKENI. In nucleotides, the CDR3 is TGTGCCAGCTCACCAGGGACAGCGAGCTCCTACGAGCAGTACTTC. As protein: CASSPGTASSYEQYF.

V gene TRBV12-3 or TRBV12-4 combines with J gene TRBJ1-4; D possibly corresponds to TRBD1 (5 bases). This CDR3 spans 13 amino acids. V was cut by 7 bases and J by 8 bases, with 14 bases left in between. As DNA, the CDR3 is TGTGCCAGCACCTTTGGGGGGGGAGAAAAACTGTTTTTT. Translation gives CASTFGGGEKLFF.